This TCR beta chain came from a study of OX40 agonist ivuxolimab in advanced cancers. Study in general: Recorded diagnoses for dose-escalation patients were hepatocellular carcinoma, melanoma, renal cell or head and neck cancer. People who had prior anti-PD-1, anti-PD-L1 or anti-CTLA-4 therapy could take part, and 35% to 50% had some.

This clone was observed a few times. The target antigen is unknown. Overall study results and limits: With doses of 0.1-3.0 mg/kg, partial responders showed among the lowest clonal expansion.

The repertoire was sequenced with immunoSEQ multiplex PCR; TCRdb's copy has only in-frame clones and lacks some. The table has 34,000 or so clones, about four fifths seen once; the top ten hold roughly 1.4%. Per the germline V gene, CDR1 is SGHAT and CDR2 is FQNNGV. Between the trimmed V and J ends, which lost 5 bases and 8 bases, there was a span of 12 bases. This CDR3 has 13 residues. The source of this sequence is an adult with an advanced solid tumor such as melanoma, head and neck, liver or kidney cancer. The chain links TRBV11-2 to TRBJ1-4; weak D call: TRBD1 (6 bases). This material consisted of CD4+ or CD8+ T cells sorted from blood, taken in a trial of the OX40 agonist ivuxolimab. In nucleotides, the CDR3 is TGTGCCAGCAGCCCACAGGGATCGGAAAAACTGTTTTTT. Protein: CASSPQGSEKLFF.